The source of this T cell receptor beta chain is a study of shared clonotypes between healthy human individuals. The CDR3 has 15 amino acids. V was cut by 3 bases and J by 3 bases, with 9 bases left in between. CDR1 is KGHSH and CDR2 is LQKENI in the germline V gene. Sequencing used immunoSEQ multiplex PCR; TCRdb keeps in-frame clones, though not all of them. In the table there are roughly 2.5 million clones, roughly 92% of which are singletons. This clone was seen only a few times. The sequenced material came from naive CD4+ T cells sorted from blood. Subset meaning: CD45RA+ positively selected. The J gene is TRBJ1-6, the V gene TRBV18; D is uncertain. This receptor was identified in a man in his late teens or twenties in good health. This chain's CDR3 is CASSPPEGYNSPLHF. CDR3 DNA: TGTGCCAGCTCACCGCCCGAGGGCTATAATTCACCCCTCCACTTT.